This TCR beta chain is from a study of human T cells and chemical hapten exposure (dated by TCRdb to the early 2020s). Turning to the overall study: For sensitization, 2% DPC in acetone was applied to a 2 cm by 2 cm area of upper inner arm skin. Weekly therapeutic DPC doses were additionally applied to the scalp of patients throughout the approximately 24-week study period. Patch testing was done on the upper back using Finn chambers containing 0.01% DPC, and results were scored after 6 days according to International Contact Dermatitis Research Group standards. The patient cohort, mostly female, included alopecia areata with under or over 50% scalp involvement, alopecia totalis and alopecia universalis. The libraries were sequenced as a pool, and the TCR yield per sample differed mostly because of small variations in library volumes within the pool. This study followed changes in the peripheral blood TCR repertoire in vivo during primary and secondary sensitization of alopecia patients to the hapten diphenylcyclopropenone (DPC). Blood samples were taken from patients before sensitization (week 0) and at 2, 6 and about 24 weeks after DPC sensitization. About 29 alopecia patients gave blood for TCR sequencing at one to four time points (pre-sensitization, 2, 6 and 24 weeks).

Reading the label with the study, this specimen's time point is: patch test 1, 2 weeks after DPC sensitization. The meaning of the sample's treatment or condition label: therapeutic diphenylcyclopropenone sensitization with weekly scalp DPC. Blood at each patch-test visit was drawn before the patch test was applied. To be eligible, patients had to be aged 18 to 70, diagnosed with alopecia and judged suitable for DPC therapy, while pregnant patients were excluded. Total RNA was isolated from unfractionated whole blood collected in Tempus Blood RNA tubes. What the work shows at the level of the full study, not this receptor alone: The number of PT1 expanded TCRs positively correlated with patch test score, significant at thresholds 8, 16 and 32 but not 4. Significantly more large CDR3 similarity clusters were formed by expanded TCRs than by pre-sensitization or healthy control sets, consistent with antigen-driven responses. DPC sensitization did not change the number of TCRs with a frequency above 1 in 1000, and there was no evidence of changes in global repertoire structure. After repeated subsampling, the strength of the expansion versus patch-test correlation and the threshold at which it became significant changed. Alopecia, a presumed autoimmune disease, was present in all patients, so the immune response of the patients might differ from that of healthy individuals.

The library was obtained by RACE. The sequencer listed for this sample is NextSeq 500. During library preparation, unique molecular identifiers were attached to individual cDNA molecules so that TCRs could be counted in a quantitative, reproducible way. From each blood RNA sample, both TCR alpha and TCR beta chains were sequenced. The study's processing was this. The median number of TCRs per sample was 90,000 to 100,000, ranging from about 20,000 to 690,600. V, J and CDR3 annotation of the TCR reads was performed with the Decombinator software suite. For PS versus PT1 abundance plots, all samples were subsampled to the same number of TCRs (28,000). Expanded TCRs were defined as absent before sensitization and observed at least eight times at the 2-week time point. TCRdb reworked the public reads: Q25 trimming with fastp, MiXCR clone assembly, productive beta chains retained. A single entry per CDR3 protein holds the most common genes and DNA from its merged rows. The V and J calls come from TCRdb's annotation, not from the publication. The sample table records about 99,000 distinct CDR3 sequences; roughly an eighth of these occur just once. The ten largest account for over 2% of the sample.

For this clonotype: Its target antigen remains unknown. Within one base of it there is no much larger clone, and no base qualities were kept.

The CDR3 covers 17 residues, taking in both the cysteine and the phenylalanine. CDR3 DNA only is kept here, 51 bases in frame from base 1. CDR1 and CDR2 are drawn from the germline V gene: MGHRA, YSYEKL. Cut back by 0 bases and 6 bases, the V and J ends lie 18 bases apart. This TCR was sampled from a woman between 40 and 50 years old with alopecia areata. Some clones in this sample may be carry-over from other donors' samples. The sequence links TRBV4-1 to TRBJ2-1, with no confident D gene call. Sequenced material: whole blood, taken in connection with sensitization to the hapten diphenylcyclopropenone (DPC). The CDR3 here reads CASSQDWVTLPGNEQFF. The DNA sequence reads TGCGCCAGCAGCCAAGATTGGGTGACACTTCCAGGCAATGAGCAGTTCTTC.